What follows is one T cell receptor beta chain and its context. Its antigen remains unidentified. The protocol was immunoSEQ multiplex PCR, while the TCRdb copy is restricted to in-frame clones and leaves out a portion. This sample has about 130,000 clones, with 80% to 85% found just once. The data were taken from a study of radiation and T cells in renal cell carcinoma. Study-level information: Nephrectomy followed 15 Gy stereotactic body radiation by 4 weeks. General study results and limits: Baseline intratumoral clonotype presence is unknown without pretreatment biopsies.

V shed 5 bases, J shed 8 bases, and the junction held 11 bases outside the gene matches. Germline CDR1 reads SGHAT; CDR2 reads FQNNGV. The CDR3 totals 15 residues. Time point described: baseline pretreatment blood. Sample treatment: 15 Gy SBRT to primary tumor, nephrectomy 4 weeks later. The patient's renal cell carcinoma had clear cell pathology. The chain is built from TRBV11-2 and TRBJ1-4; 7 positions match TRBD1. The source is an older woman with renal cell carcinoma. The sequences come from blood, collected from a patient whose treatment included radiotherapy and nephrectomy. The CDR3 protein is CASSPSTGVGEKLFF. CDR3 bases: TGTGCCAGCAGCCCTTCAACAGGGGTAGGCGAAAAACTGTTTTTT. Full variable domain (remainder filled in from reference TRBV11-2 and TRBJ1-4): EAGVAQSPRYKIIEKRQSVAFWCNPISGHATLYWYQQILGQGPKLLIQFQNNGVVDDSQLPKDRFSAERLKGVDSTLKIQPAKLEDSAVYLCASSPSTGVGEKLFFGSGTQLSVL.